This T cell receptor (beta chain) stems from a study of cytomegalovirus exposure and HLA in healthy donors. A word on this clone: The antigen is undetermined.

The PCR made use of 60 Vbeta and 13 Jbeta primers. Repertoires were generated with immunoSEQ multiplex PCR, while TCRdb's copy carries only in-frame clones and drops some. The sample shows over 45,000 clones, more than 75% of them seen only once. The CDR3 runs to 14 residues. Germline-derived CDR1 and CDR2 are LNHDA and SQIVND (reference sequence). Deletions cut 6 bases from V and 7 bases from J, with 16 bases between. Study-wide points: For most subjects, TCR beta sequences were reported to predict HLA-A and HLA-B alleles with accuracy. TCR association rates varied by HLA locus in a later analysis, with DRB1 highest and HLA-C lowest. For cytomegalovirus status, the classifier reportedly gave diagnoses with high specificity and sensitivity.

This TCR was sampled from a female donor in good health and CMV-seronegative. The sequencing input was PBMCs. The chain links TRBV19 to TRBJ2-1; weak D call: TRBD1 (5 bases). The CDR3 region has the DNA TGTGCCAGTAGGAAAGGGGCGTCTCCGAATGAGCAGTTCTTC. Its translation: CASRKGASPNEQFF.